Sequencing of this T cell receptor beta chain was carried out in a study of T cells in localized non-small cell lung cancer. Study-level results: Patients showing higher blood T cell density tended to see longer overall survival. Peak T cell clonality was found in uninvolved adjacent lung, exceeding tumor. Because sequencing included only one region (of the tumor), heterogeneity remains possible. Appearing in adjacent lung were a median about 50 of the top 100 tumor clones.

CDR1 is SEHNR and CDR2 is FQNEAQ in the germline V gene (reference sequence). Trimming took 5 bases from V and 0 from J, leaving 16 bases between them. The CDR3 covers 17 residues. The data were produced by immunoSEQ multiplex PCR, yet TCRdb's version contains in-frame clones alone and is incomplete. The sample has 39,000 or so clones; roughly 83% are singletons. In regard to this clone: Its matching antigen is unknown.

V is TRBV7-9 and J is TRBJ2-2; D is possibly TRBD1 or TRBD2 (6 bases each). The source material was PBMCs, sampled before any cancer treatment. The clonotype comes from a man aged 35 to 69 with stage II lung adenocarcinoma. The CDR3 loop reads CASSPLGGLPNTGELFF. DNA for the CDR3: TGTGCCAGCAGCCCACTAGGGGGACTCCCGAACACCGGGGAGCTGTTTTTT.